This T cell receptor beta chain was identified during a study of monozygotic twins with inflammatory bowel disease. TCRdb reprocessed the 5' RACE reads and stores each CDR3 protein as one record, lacking DNA. This sample's table has about 170,000 distinct CDR3 sequences. About this clonotype: Its antigen remains unidentified.

Study conclusions and caveats: Patient-specific immunosuppressive treatments may have made repertoires more variable.

This CDR3 has 15 amino acids. Germline lookup yields CDR1 LGHNA and CDR2 YSLEER. Material for sequencing was blood. The J gene is TRBJ1-1, the V gene TRBV4-3; TCRdb lists TRBD1, though no DNA is available to test this call. The TCR sequence derives from a human donor with ulcerative colitis or Crohn's disease, or a healthy co-twin of an affected twin (not recorded which). CDR3 protein: CASSARGGANTEAFF.